This T cell receptor beta chain was observed in a study of early T cells in non-severe SARS-CoV-2 infection (dated by TCRdb to 2020 to 2022). About the investigation overall: Because TCR sequencing relied on bulk RNA taken from unsorted whole blood, pairing of alpha and beta chains was not possible.

The protocol used for the library was 5' RACE. The listed sequencing device is NextSeq 500. Unique molecular identifiers were attached to individual cDNA molecules in the TCR library protocol so that sequencing error and PCR bias could be corrected. Both TCR alpha and beta chains were sequenced, and tight co-correlation was observed between alpha and beta sequence abundances in each sample. The study's processing was this. Decombinator V4 was used to perform V gene, J gene and CDR3 annotation of TCR sequences. TCRs were defined as expanded if a significant change between any two time points was detected under a Poisson model with p below 0.0001. TCR abundances were normalised to the total number of TCRs sequenced per sample and expressed as counts per million. MAIT TCRs were defined by TRAV1-2 paired with TRAJ12, TRAJ20 or TRAJ33, and iNKT TCRs by TRAV10 paired with TRAJ18. VDJdb, accessed on 1 November 2021, was searched for TCRs annotated for CMV, EBV and SARS-CoV-2, and TCRs annotated for more than one antigen were excluded. TCRdb handled the public reads itself, with Q25 trimming in fastp and clone calling in MiXCR, and kept productive beta chains. Identical CDR3 protein sequences are pooled into one entry, listed with their most common genes and DNA. The V and J calls and clone size come from TCRdb's table, not from the authors' own analysis. This sample lists tens of thousands of distinct CDR3 sequences; roughly 7.1% were detected once. The ten largest clonotypes hold approximately 5% of the sample.

The germline V gene sets CDR1 to MNHEY and CDR2 to SVGEGT. The CDR3 runs 14 amino acids, cysteine and phenylalanine included. The entry retains the CDR3 DNA only, 42 bases that are in frame from base 1. The junction shows trimming of 5 bases on V and 0 bases on J, plus 7 bases between the germline ends. This clonotype was seen many times. The clone's antigen remains unknown. Within one base of it there is no much larger clone, and no base qualities were kept. This was a case-control study nested in a cohort of healthcare workers in London, UK, who had nasopharyngeal swab PCR tests and blood samples taken every week. Healthcare workers were recruited between 23 and 31 March 2020, during the week of the UK lockdown, and were followed weekly for up to roughly 15 weeks. The paper as a whole reports these results and caveats: VDJdb matching was skewed toward anti-spike CD8 responses and likely underestimated virus-specific expansions by missing private and CD4 specificities.

The source material was whole blood. The TCR was taken from an adult who was a healthcare worker with PCR-confirmed SARS-CoV-2 infection or an uninfected control (not recorded which). Recombination connected TRBV6-2 or TRBV6-3 to TRBJ2-2, with the D gene call left open. The bases are TGTGCCAGCAGTCCTAGGGCGAACACCGGGGAGCTGTTTTTT. Its translation reads: CASSPRANTGELFF.